The entry that follows covers one TCR beta chain sequence. Antigen: not known. This entry belongs to a study of T-cell memory formation after mild COVID-19. General study findings and limits: A second wave expanding day 15 to 37 was CD4+-biased; contracting clones were balanced. A subset of responding clones appeared in pre-infection memory, suggesting cross-reactive memory joined. Chiefly within CM and EM were the contracting CD4+ clones; CD8+ ones were within EMRA.

V shed 5 bases, J shed 2 bases, and the junction held 3 bases outside the gene matches. The CDR3 has 16 amino acids. CDR1 is SGHAT, CDR2 FQNNGV, per germline. One entry per CDR3 protein, called by TCRdb with MiXCR from the 5' RACE reads. The sample includes under 650,000 distinct CDR3 sequences, over 15% seen only once; the top ten take approximately 12%. Sequencing was done on a sample of PBMCs or a T cell subset sorted from them (not recorded which). The chain couples TRBV11-2 to TRBJ2-1; 13 nucleotides match TRBD2. This clonotype was sampled from an adult woman who had mild COVID-19 (a few samples of this study predate the infection). Cell type and time point are not known. The CDR3 spells CASSRGLAGPYNEQFF. The CDR3 nucleotides are TGTGCCAGCAGCAGGGGACTAGCGGGACCCTACAATGAGCAGTTCTTC.